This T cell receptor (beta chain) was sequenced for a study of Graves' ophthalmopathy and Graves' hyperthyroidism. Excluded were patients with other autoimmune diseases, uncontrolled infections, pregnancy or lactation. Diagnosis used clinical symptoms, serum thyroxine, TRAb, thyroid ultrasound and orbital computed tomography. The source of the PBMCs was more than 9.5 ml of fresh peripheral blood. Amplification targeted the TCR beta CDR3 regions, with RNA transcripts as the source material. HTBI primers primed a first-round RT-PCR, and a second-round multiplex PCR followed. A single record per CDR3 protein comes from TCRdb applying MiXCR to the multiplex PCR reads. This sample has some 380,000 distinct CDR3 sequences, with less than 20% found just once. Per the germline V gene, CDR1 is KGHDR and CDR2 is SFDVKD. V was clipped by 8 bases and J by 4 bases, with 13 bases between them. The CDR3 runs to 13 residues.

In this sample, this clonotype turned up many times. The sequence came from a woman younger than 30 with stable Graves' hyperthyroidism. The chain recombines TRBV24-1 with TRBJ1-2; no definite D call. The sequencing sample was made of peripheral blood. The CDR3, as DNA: TGTGCCACCACGGCCGTGGGGTTCTATGGCTACACCTTC. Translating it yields CATTAVGFYGYTF.